These 21 T cell receptor beta chains came from one sample sequenced in a study of cytomegalovirus exposure and HLA in healthy donors. TCRdb's copy holds only in-frame clones and misses some; the assay was immunoSEQ multiplex PCR. The sample has some 110,000 clones; 80% to 90% are singletons. The sequenced sample was PBMCs. The receptor source for this set is a man between 18 and 29 years old in good health and CMV-seropositive.

The genes are TRBV29-1 and TRBJ2-7, with TRBD2 matching 8 bases. The J segment lost 3 bases and the V segment lost 0 bases, leaving 7 bases of the junction unmatched. The CDR3 is made up of 15 amino acids. Germline CDR1 and CDR2: SQVTM and ANQGSEA. The CDR3: CSVEEWSGGDYEQYF. CDR3 DNA sequence: TGCAGCGTTGAAGAATGGTCGGGGGGGGACTACGAGCAGTACTTC.

This rearrangement joins TRBV5-4 to TRBJ2-7; 11 bases are a match to TRBD2. Germline CDR1 SGHNT, CDR2 YYREEE (reference sequence). The CDR3 totals 15 residues. J lost 7 bases, V lost 0 bases, and 6 bases had no gene match. CDR3 residues: CASSLVLAGAGEQYF. In DNA, the CDR3 is TGTGCCAGCAGCTTGGTACTAGCGGGGGCAGGGGAGCAGTACTTC.

V gene TRBV2 combines with J gene TRBJ2-3; 8 positions match TRBD1. The CDR3 has 16 amino acids. V lost 6 bases to trimming and J lost 0 bases; unmatched junction nucleotides: 8. CDR1 is SNHLY and CDR2 is FYNNEI in the germline V gene. Written as DNA, the CDR3 is TGTGCCAGCAGGCCTATACAGGGGGTCAGCACAGATACGCAGTATTTT. Translating it yields CASRPIQGVSTDTQYF.

The rearrangement joins TRBV27 to TRBJ2-1, with a tentative D call TRBD2 (7 bases). CDR1 MNHEY and CDR2 SMNVEV come from the germline V gene (reference sequence). CDR3 length: 17 amino acids. V was clipped by 6 bases and J by 5 bases, with 23 bases between them. CDR3 amino acids: CASSTFRGRGINNEQFF. Here the CDR3 DNA reads TGTGCCAGCAGCACCTTCCGGGGGAGGGGGATTAACAATGAGCAGTTCTTC.

This clone was found once. Other DNA sequences within the sample encode an identical CDR3. V usage is TRBV6-1 and J usage is TRBJ1-5; the match to TRBD1 covers 7 bases. The CDR3 length is 16 residues. Germline lookup yields CDR1 MNHNS and CDR2 SASEGT. After removal of 4 bases from V and 0 bases from J, the junction contained 6 bases not matched to a gene. The CDR3 loop is CASSGWTGYSNQPQHF. The DNA of the CDR3 is TGTGCCAGCAGTGGGTGGACAGGTTATAGCAATCAGCCCCAGCATTTT.

CDR3: CASSPGTGGSWGNTEAFF. CDR3 in DNA: TGTGCCAGCAGCCCAGGGACAGGGGGGTCCTGGGGGAACACTGAAGCTTTCTTT. The chain has TRBV9 and TRBJ1-1, with 11 bases matching TRBD1. Germline loops: CDR1 SGDLS, CDR2 YYNGEE. The ends lost 4 bases at V and 1 base at J; junction bases unmatched: 12. This CDR3 has 18 residues.

The chain joins TRBV6-5 to TRBJ2-7; tentative D call: TRBD1 (7 bases). CDR3 length: 14 amino acids. V shed 6 bases and J shed 4 bases, with 16 bases lying between them. The germline V gene has CDR1 MNHEY and CDR2 SVGAGI. The CDR3 DNA follows: TGTGCCAGCAGACGGGCGGGACAGACGTACGAGCAGTACTTC. Amino acid sequence: CASRRAGQTYEQYF.

The V gene is TRBV5-1, the J gene TRBJ2-1, with 14 nucleotides matching TRBD2. CDR3 length equals 16 residues. V was pared by 4 bases and J by 6 bases, with 6 bases of the junction left unmatched. Germline CDR1 and CDR2: SGHRS and YFSETQ. CDR3 residues: CASSGGLAGVINEQFF. In nucleotides, the CDR3 is TGCGCCAGCAGCGGGGGACTAGCGGGGGTTATCAATGAGCAGTTCTTC. Full variable domain (missing parts from reference TRBV5-1 and TRBJ2-1): KAGVTQTPRYLIKTRGQQVTLSCSPISGHRSVSWYQQTPGQGLQFLFEYFSETQRNKGNFPGRFSGRQFSNSRSEMNVSTLELGDSALYLCASSGGLAGVINEQFFGPGTRLTVL.

The chain links TRBV4-2 to TRBJ2-3; D may be TRBD2 (7 bases). The length of the CDR3 is 18 residues. The V gene lost 1 base and the J gene lost 2 bases, with 19 bases spanning the gap. Germline V gene lookup returns CDR1 LGHNA and CDR2 YNFKEQ. The CDR3 nucleotides read TGTGCCAGCAGCCAAGTCTCCCGGATCGGGGGGCACACAGATACGCAGTATTTT. It yields the protein CASSQVSRIGGHTDTQYF.

The chain has TRBV5-5 and TRBJ1-6, with D perhaps TRBD1 (5 bases). Germline CDR1 and CDR2: SGHKS and YYEKEE (reference sequence). This CDR3 comprises 16 residues. The V end was cut by 4 bases, the J end by 0 bases, with 11 bases between. CDR3 nucleotides: TGTGCCAGCAGCGTCACAGGAGTCTCCTATAATTCACCCCTCCACTTT. It is translated as CASSVTGVSYNSPLHF.

The chain is built from TRBV4-2 and TRBJ2-5, with 8 bases lining up with TRBD2. Trimming removed 0 bases from V and 1 base from J; junction bases left unmatched: 7. This CDR3 spans 17 amino acids. Germline loops: CDR1 LGHNA, CDR2 YNFKEQ. For the CDR3, the DNA is TGTGCCAGCAGCCAAGATATAGCGGGGACCTTCCAAGAGACCCAGTACTTC. Its protein is CASSQDIAGTFQETQYF.

The DNA for the CDR3 is TGTGCCAGCAGCCGCCCCCAGGGGTCAGGAGAGACCCAGTACTTC. This codes for CASSRPQGSGETQYF. The chain joins TRBV5-6 to TRBJ2-5, with D perhaps TRBD1 (6 bases). The V gene lost 4 bases and the J gene lost 4 bases, with 17 bases spanning the gap. Germline lookup yields CDR1 SGHDT and CDR2 YYEEEE. The CDR3 has 15 amino acids.

This clone was counted ten times or more. J is TRBJ1-6 and V is TRBV21-1; the table's D call, TRBD1, has no DNA check behind it. TRBV21-1 is deemed a pseudogene. The CDR3 is 13 amino acids. The CDR3 region has the DNA TGTGCCAGCAGCGGACAATATAATTCACCCCTCCACTTT. This translates into CASSGQYNSPLHF.

The chain links TRBV27 to TRBJ2-1, with D unclear. V was cut by 6 bases and J by 7 bases, with 16 bases left in between. Germline lookup yields CDR1 MNHEY and CDR2 SMNVEV (reference sequence). This CDR3 spans 14 amino acids. CDR3 region: CASRDQLDLNEQFF. The CDR3, as DNA: TGTGCCAGCAGGGATCAACTCGACTTAAATGAGCAGTTCTTC.

This clone was found a few times. V usage is TRBV29-1 and J usage is TRBJ1-1; TRBD1 matches at 8 bases. Per the germline V gene, CDR1 is SQVTM and CDR2 is ANQGSEA. The CDR3 runs to 13 residues. V lost 6 bases and J lost 1; bases outside the gene matches: 4. The CDR3 sequence: CSVTRGPNTEAFF. DNA of the CDR3: TGCAGCGTGACCAGGGGGCCGAACACTGAAGCTTTCTTT.

The gene calls are TRBV6-5 and TRBJ1-6; D perhaps matches TRBD1 (5 bases). The CDR3 runs 14 residues. Germline V lookup: CDR1 MNHEY, CDR2 SVGAGI. Trimming left V 5 bases short and J 7 bases short, with 12 bases between. The CDR3 region has the DNA TGTGCCAGCAGTCCCAGGGTGAAGAATTCACCCCTCCACTTT. Translation: CASSPRVKNSPLHF.

The V gene is TRBV7-9, the J gene TRBJ2-7; TRBD2 might be the D (5 bases). The CDR3 spans 14 residues. The V gene's germline CDR1 is SEHNR and CDR2 FQNEAQ (reference sequence). V was trimmed by 6 bases and J by 6 bases, leaving 18 bases between them. The CDR3 spells CASSLTRYESEQYF. CDR3 DNA sequence: TGTGCCAGCAGTCTTACTAGATATGAGAGCGAGCAGTACTTC.

This clone was seen a single time. V usage is TRBV28 and J usage is TRBJ2-1; TRBD2 matches 7 bases. The CDR3 has 13 residues. Trimming at V came to 3 bases and at J to 11 bases, leaving 7 bases not matched to a gene. CDR1 is MDHEN and CDR2 is SYDVKM in the germline V gene. The CDR3 DNA sequence: TGTGCCAGCAGTTTCTCGGGGGGAAGGAAGCAGTTCTTC. It codes for CASSFSGGRKQFF.

The rearrangement links TRBV18 to TRBJ1-1; D perhaps matches TRBD1 (5 bases). This CDR3 has 14 residues. The V and J ends lost 3 bases and 1 base respectively, with 9 bases between them. Germline loops: CDR1 KGHSH, CDR2 LQKENI. CDR3 loop: CASSPITGNTEAFF. In DNA, the CDR3 is TGTGCCAGCTCACCGATAACAGGGAACACTGAAGCTTTCTTT.

This clone was seen only a few times. The chain has TRBV4-2 and TRBJ1-6; 10 bases are shared with TRBD1. This CDR3 is 16 amino acids long. After removal of 0 bases from V and 9 bases from J, the junction contained 5 bases not matched to a gene. Germline CDR1 and CDR2: LGHNA and YNFKEQ. This chain's CDR3 is CASSQDRGQGLSPLHF. CDR3 in DNA: TGTGCCAGCAGCCAAGATAGGGGACAGGGGCTTTCACCCCTCCACTTT.

The rearrangement joins TRBV2 to TRBJ1-1, with TRBD1 as a possible D gene (6 bases). Germline CDR1 and CDR2: SNHLY and FYNNEI. V dropped 2 bases and J dropped 4 bases, with 14 bases sitting between them. The CDR3 has 15 residues. CDR3 sequence reads: CASSEPGRRGTEAFF. The CDR3 DNA reads TGTGCCAGCAGTGAACCGGGGCGCAGGGGCACTGAAGCTTTCTTT.